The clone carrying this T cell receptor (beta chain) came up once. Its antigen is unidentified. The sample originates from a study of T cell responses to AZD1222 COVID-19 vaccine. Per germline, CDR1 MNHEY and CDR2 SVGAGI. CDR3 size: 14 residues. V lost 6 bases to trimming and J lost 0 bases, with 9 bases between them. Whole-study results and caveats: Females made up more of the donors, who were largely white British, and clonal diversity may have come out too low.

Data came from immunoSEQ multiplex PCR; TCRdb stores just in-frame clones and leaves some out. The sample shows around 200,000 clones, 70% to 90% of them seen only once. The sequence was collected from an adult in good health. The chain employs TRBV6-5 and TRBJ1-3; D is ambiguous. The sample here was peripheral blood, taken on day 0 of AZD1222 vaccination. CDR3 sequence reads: CASSTPASGNTIYF. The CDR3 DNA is TGTGCCAGCAGCACGCCAGCCTCTGGAAACACCATATATTTT.